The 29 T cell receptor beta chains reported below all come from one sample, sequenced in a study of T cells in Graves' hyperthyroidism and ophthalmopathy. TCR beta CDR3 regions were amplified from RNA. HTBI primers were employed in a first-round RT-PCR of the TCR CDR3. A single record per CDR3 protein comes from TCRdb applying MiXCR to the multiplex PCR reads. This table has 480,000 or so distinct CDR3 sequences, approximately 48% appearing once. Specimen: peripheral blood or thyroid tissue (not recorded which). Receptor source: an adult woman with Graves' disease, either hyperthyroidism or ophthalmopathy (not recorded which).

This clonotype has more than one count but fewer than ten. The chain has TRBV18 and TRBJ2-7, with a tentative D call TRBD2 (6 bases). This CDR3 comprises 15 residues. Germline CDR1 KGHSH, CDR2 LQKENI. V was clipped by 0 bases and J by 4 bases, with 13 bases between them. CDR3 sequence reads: CASSPPAPEGYEQYF. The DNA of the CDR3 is TGTGCCAGCTCACCACCGGCCCCGGAGGGATACGAGCAGTACTTC.

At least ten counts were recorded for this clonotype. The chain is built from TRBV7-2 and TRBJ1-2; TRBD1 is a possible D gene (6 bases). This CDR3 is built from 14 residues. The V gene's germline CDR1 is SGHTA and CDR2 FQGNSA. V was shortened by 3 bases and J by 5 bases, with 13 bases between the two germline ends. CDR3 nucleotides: TGTGCCAGCAGCTTCTCACAGGGAGGGTATGGCTACACCTTC. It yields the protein CASSFSQGGYGYTF.

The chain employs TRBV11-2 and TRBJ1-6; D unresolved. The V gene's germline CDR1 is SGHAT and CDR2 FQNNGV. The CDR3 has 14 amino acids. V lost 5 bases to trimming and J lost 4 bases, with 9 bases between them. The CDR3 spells CASSDGKYNSPLHF. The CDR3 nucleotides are TGTGCCAGCAGCGACGGGAAGTATAATTCACCCCTCCACTTT.

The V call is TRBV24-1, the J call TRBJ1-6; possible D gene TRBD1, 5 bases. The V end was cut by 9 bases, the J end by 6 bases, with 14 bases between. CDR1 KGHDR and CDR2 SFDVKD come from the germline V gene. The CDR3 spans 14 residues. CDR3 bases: TGTGCCACCCAAAAGGGGCCTAGTAATTCACCCCTCCACTTT. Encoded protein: CATQKGPSNSPLHF.

The CDR3 here is CSAALRGAGGYTF. The CDR3 DNA follows: TGCAGTGCTGCCTTAAGGGGGGCGGGTGGCTACACCTTC. The chain couples TRBV20-1 to TRBJ1-2, with D perhaps matching TRBD1 (6 bases). This CDR3 is 13 amino acids long. Trimming removed 5 bases at V and 7 bases at J, with 17 bases between. Looked up from germline, CDR1 is DFQATT and CDR2 is SNEGSKA (reference sequence).

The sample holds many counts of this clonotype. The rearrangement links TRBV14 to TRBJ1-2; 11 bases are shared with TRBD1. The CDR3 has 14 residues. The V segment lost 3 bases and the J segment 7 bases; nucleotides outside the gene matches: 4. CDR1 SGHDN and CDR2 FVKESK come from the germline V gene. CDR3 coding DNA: TGTGCCAGCAGCCACCGGACAGGGGGCGGTGGCTACACCTTC. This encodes CASSHRTGGGGYTF.

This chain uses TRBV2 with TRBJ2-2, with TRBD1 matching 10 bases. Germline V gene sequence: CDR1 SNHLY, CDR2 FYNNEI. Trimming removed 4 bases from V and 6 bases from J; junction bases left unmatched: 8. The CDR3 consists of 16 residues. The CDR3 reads CASSAPGQGWAGELFF. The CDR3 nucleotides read TGTGCCAGCAGTGCCCCGGGACAGGGGTGGGCCGGGGAGCTGTTTTTT.

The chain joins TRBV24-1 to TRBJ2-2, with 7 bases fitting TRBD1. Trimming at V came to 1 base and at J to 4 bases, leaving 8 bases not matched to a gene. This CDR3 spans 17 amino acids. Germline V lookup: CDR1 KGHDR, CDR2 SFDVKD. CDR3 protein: CATSDFFHGTATGELFF. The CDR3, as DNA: TGTGCCACCAGTGATTTCTTCCACGGGACAGCCACCGGGGAGCTGTTTTTT.

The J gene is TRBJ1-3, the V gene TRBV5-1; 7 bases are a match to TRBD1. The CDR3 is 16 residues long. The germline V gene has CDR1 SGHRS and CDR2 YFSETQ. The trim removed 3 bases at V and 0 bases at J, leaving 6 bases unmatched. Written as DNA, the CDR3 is TGCGCCAGCAGCTCGACAGGGCAGTCCTCTGGAAACACCATATATTTT. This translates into CASSSTGQSSGNTIYF.

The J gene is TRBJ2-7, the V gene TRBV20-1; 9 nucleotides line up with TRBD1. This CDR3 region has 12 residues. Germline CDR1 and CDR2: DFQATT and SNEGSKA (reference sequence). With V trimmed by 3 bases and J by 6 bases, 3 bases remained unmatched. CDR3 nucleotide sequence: TGCAGTGCTAGGGGACAGGGAGGCGAGCAGTACTTC. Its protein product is CSARGQGGEQYF.

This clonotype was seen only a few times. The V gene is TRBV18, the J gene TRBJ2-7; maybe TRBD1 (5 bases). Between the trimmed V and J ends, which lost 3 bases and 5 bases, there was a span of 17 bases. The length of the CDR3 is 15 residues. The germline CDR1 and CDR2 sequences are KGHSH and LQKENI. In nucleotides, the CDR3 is TGTGCCAGCTCACCGTCACCCAGGGCCGACCACGAGCAGTACTTC. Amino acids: CASSPSPRADHEQYF. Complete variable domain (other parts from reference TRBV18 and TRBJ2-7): NAGVMQNPRHLVRRRGQEARLRCSPMKGHSHVYWYRQLPEEGLKFMVYLQKENIIDESGMPKERFSAEFPKEGPSILRIQQVVRGDSAAYFCASSPSPRADHEQYFGPGTRLTVT.

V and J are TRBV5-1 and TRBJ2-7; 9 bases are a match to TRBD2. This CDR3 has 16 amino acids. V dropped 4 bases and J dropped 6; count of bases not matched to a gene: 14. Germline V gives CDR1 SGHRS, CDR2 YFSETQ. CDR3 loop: CASSPTDVAGVSEQYF. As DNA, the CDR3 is TGCGCCAGCAGCCCAACGGACGTAGCGGGAGTTTCCGAGCAGTACTTC.

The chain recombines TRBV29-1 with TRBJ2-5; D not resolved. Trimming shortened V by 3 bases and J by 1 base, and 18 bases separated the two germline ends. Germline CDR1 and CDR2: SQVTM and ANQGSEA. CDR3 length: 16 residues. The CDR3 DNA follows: TGCAGCGTTGAGATGCTAGTGACCACGGGCCAAGAGACCCAGTACTTC. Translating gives CSVEMLVTTGQETQYF.

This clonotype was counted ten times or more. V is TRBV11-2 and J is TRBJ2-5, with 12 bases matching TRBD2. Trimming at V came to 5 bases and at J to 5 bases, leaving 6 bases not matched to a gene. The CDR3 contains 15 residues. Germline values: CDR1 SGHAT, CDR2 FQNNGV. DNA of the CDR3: TGTGCCAGCAGCCCCCGACTAGCGGGAGTGGAGACCCAGTACTTC. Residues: CASSPRLAGVETQYF.

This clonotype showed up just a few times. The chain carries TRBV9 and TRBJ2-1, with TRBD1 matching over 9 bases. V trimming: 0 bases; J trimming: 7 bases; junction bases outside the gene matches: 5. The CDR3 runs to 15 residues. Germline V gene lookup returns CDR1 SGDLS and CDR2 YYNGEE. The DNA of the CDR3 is TGTGCCAGCAGCGTAGCCGGGACAGGGTGGAATGAGCAGTTCTTC. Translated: CASSVAGTGWNEQFF.

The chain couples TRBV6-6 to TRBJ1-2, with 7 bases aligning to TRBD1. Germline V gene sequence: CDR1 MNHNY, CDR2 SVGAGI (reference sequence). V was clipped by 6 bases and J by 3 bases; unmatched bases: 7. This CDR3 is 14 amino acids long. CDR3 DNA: TGTGCCAGCAGCGACAGGGACGGAGACTATGGCTACACCTTC. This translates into CASSDRDGDYGYTF.

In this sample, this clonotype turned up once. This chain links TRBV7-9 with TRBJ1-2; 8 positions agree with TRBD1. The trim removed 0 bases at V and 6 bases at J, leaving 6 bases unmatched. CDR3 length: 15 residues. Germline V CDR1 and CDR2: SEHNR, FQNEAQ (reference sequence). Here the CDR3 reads CASSLAYRGDDGYTF. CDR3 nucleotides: TGTGCCAGCAGCTTAGCGTACAGGGGGGACGATGGCTACACCTTC.

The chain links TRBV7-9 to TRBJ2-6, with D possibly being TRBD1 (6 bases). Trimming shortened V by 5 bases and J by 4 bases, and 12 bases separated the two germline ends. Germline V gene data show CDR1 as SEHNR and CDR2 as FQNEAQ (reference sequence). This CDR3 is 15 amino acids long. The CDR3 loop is CASSRPGTGANVLTF. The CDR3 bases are TGTGCCAGCAGCCGACCAGGGACAGGGGCCAACGTCCTGACTTTC. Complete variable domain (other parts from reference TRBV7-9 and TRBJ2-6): DTGVSQNPRHKITKRGQNVTFRCDPISEHNRLYWYRQTLGQGPEFLTYFQNEAQLEKSRLLSDRFSAERPKGSFSTLEIQRTEQGDSAMYLCASSRPGTGANVLTFGAGSRLTVL.

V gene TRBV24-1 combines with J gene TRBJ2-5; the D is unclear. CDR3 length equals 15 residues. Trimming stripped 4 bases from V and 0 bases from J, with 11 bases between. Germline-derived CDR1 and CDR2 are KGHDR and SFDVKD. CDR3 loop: CATSDPTTYQETQYF. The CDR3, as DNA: TGTGCCACCAGTGACCCGACAACGTACCAAGAGACCCAGTACTTC.

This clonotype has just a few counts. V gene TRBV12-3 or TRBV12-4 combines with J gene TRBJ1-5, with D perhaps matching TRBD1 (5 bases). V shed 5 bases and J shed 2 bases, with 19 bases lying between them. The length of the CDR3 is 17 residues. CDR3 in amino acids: CASSAGEGSLRNQPQHF. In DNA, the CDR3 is TGTGCCAGCAGTGCGGGGGAGGGATCCTTACGCAATCAGCCCCAGCATTTT.

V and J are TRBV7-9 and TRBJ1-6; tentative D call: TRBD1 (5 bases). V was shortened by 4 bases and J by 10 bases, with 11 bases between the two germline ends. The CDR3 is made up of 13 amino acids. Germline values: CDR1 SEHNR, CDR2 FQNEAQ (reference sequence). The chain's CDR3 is CASSSDGDSPLHF. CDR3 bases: TGTGCCAGCAGCTCTGACGGGGACTCACCCCTCCACTTT. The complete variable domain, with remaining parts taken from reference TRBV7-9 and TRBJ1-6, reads DTGVSQNPRHKITKRGQNVTFRCDPISEHNRLYWYRQTLGQGPEFLTYFQNEAQLEKSRLLSDRFSAERPKGSFSTLEIQRTEQGDSAMYLCASSSDGDSPLHFGNGTRLTVT.

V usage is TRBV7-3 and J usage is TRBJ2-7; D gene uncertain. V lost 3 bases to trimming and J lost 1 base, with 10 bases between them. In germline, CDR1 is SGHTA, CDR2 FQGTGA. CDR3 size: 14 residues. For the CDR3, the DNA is TGTGCCAGCAGCTTGGTTGTCCCTTCCTACGAGCAGTACTTC. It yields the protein CASSLVVPSYEQYF.

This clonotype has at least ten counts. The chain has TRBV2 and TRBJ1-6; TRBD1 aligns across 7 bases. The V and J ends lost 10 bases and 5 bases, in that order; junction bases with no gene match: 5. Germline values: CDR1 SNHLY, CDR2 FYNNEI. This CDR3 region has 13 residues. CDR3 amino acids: CATGTDHNSPLHF. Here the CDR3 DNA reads TGTGCCACCGGGACAGACCATAATTCACCCCTCCACTTT.

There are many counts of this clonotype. CDR3 protein: CASRTAGHYNSPLHF. Here the CDR3 DNA reads TGTGCCAGCAGAACCGCGGGACACTATAATTCACCCCTCCACTTT. The J gene is TRBJ1-6, the V gene TRBV7-8; TRBD1 might be the D (6 bases). CDR1 and CDR2 from the germline V gene are SGHVS and FQNEAQ. The CDR3 contains 15 residues. Trimming took off 6 bases at V and 3 bases at J, with 12 bases between the two ends.

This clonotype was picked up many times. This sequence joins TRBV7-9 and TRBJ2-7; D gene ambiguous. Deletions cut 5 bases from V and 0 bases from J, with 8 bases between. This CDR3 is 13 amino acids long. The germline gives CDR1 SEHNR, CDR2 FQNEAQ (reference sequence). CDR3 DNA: TGTGCCAGCAGCGCCGGTAACTCCTACGAGCAGTACTTC. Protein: CASSAGNSYEQYF.

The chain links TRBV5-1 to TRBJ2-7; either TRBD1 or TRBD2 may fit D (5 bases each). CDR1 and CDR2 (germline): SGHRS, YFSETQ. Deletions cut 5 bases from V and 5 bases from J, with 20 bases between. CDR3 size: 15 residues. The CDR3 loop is CASSPTPRERNEQYF. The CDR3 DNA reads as TGCGCCAGCAGTCCCACTCCCAGGGAGAGAAACGAGCAGTACTTC.

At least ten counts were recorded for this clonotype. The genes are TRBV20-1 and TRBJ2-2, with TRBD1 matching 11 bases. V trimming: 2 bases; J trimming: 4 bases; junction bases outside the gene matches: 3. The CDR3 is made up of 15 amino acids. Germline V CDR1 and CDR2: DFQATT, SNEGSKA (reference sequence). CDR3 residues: CSARHGTGGTGELFF. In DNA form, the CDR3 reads TGCAGTGCTAGACACGGGACAGGGGGCACCGGGGAGCTGTTTTTT.

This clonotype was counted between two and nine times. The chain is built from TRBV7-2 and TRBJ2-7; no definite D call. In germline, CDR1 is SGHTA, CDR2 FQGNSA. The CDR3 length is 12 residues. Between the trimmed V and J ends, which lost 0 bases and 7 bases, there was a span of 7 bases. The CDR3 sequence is CASSLAHKEQYF. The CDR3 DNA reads TGTGCCAGCAGCTTAGCACATAAAGAGCAGTACTTC.

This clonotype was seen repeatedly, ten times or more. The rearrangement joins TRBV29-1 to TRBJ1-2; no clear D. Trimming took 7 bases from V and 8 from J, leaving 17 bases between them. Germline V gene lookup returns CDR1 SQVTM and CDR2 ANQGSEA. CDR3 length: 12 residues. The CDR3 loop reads CSADPSAGGYTF. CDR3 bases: TGCAGCGCTGACCCAAGCGCGGGAGGCTACACCTTC.